The present T cell receptor (beta chain) was sequenced within a study of siplizumab effects on memory and regulatory T cells. The study's findings and limits: A major contribution to the alloresponse seemed to be made by naive T cells, which seemed more diverse than memory cells. There were only a minor fraction of alloreactive clones that mapped to unstimulated subsets. Most proliferating CD4+ or CD8+ clones, roughly 75-95%, had no naive or memory assignment. Suppressive function of proliferating Tregs from siplizumab cultures was not confirmed.

The length of the CDR3 is 14 residues. The germline CDR1 and CDR2 sequences are MNHNY and SVGAGI (reference sequence). V was cut by 0 bases and J by 3 bases, with 9 bases left in between. Profiled with immunoSEQ multiplex PCR; TCRdb holds only in-frame clones, not every one. Of approximately 82,000 clones in the sample, roughly 87% were seen once. This clone appeared a single time. Its target is unknown. The TCR comes from a human donor in good health. This chain joins TRBV6-6 and TRBJ2-7; the D gene is possibly TRBD1 (5 bases). The specimen was Tregs sorted from blood. The CDR3 spells CASSYSSRVYEQYF. DNA of the CDR3: TGTGCCAGCAGTTACTCTTCCAGGGTCTACGAGCAGTACTTC.